This entry lists 15 T cell receptor beta chains sequenced from one sample in a study of T-cell reconstitution after alpha-beta-depleted transplantation in children (dated by TCRdb to the mid-2010s). The library was built by means of PCR. Instrument used: Illumina HiSeq 2500. TCR libraries were prepared with molecular barcoding, using unique molecular identifiers to normalize TCRbeta repertoire quantification. The public reads were reprocessed in TCRdb via fastp at Q25 and MiXCR, keeping in-frame beta chains. Entries are consolidated by CDR3 protein sequence, retaining the most common genes and DNA. Recorded for this sample are under 300,000 distinct CDR3 sequences; approximately 10% of them occurred a single time. The leading ten clones occupy roughly a quarter of the sample. The label giving this sample's treatment or condition can be read as: allogeneic hematopoietic cell transplantation with graft depleted of TCRalphabeta T cells and CD19 B cells.

Sequenced here: peripheral blood, sampled 180 days after TCRalphabeta/CD19-depleted stem cell transplant. The source of these receptors is a male patient under 10 years old who had a stem cell transplant for chronic granulomatous disease, so the T cells may come from the graft donor.

This clonotype has a count of ten or more. The J gene is TRBJ1-6, the V gene TRBV6-1; D gene uncertain. V lost 7 bases and J 3 bases, leaving 10 bases between the germline ends. The CDR3 covers 14 residues. Looked up from germline, CDR1 is MNHNS and CDR2 is SASEGT. The DNA of the CDR3 is TGTGCCAGCAAGGGCCGAAGCTATAATTCACCCCTCCACTTT. This translates into CASKGRSYNSPLHF.

This clonotype was counted many times. The genes are TRBV29-1 and TRBJ1-1, with D unclear. Germline CDR1 and CDR2: SQVTM and ANQGSEA. CDR3 length: 13 residues. V was trimmed by 3 bases and J by 3 bases, leaving 11 bases between them. Here the CDR3 reads CSVDMGYYTEAFF. CDR3 sequence (DNA): TGCAGCGTTGATATGGGGTATTACACTGAAGCTTTCTTT. Combining the CDR3 with reference TRBV29-1 and TRBJ1-1 gives the whole variable domain SAVISQKPSRDICQRGTSLTIQCQVDSQVTMMFWYRQQPGQSLTLIATANQGSEATYESGFVIDKFPISRPNLTFSTLTVSNMSPEDSSIYLCSVDMGYYTEAFFGQGTRLTVV.

On this clonotype itself: The junction does not match germline at one end; this may be a read error. J is TRBJ2-5 and V is TRBV20-1; a possible D gene is TRBD2 (6 bases). From germline, CDR1 is DFQATT and CDR2 SNEGSKA (reference sequence). The CDR3 spans 14 residues. The DNA of the CDR3 is TGCAGTGTTAGAGTCCCGGGAGTCTTGGAGACCCAGTACTTC. Amino acid sequence: CSVRVPGVLETQYF.

This clonotype has ten or more counts. The chain carries TRBV5-8 and TRBJ1-5; D perhaps matches TRBD1 (5 bases). The CDR3 is 16 amino acids. V was shortened by 2 bases and J by 4 bases, with 16 bases between the two germline ends. CDR1 is SGHTS, CDR2 YDEGEE, per germline. CDR3 protein: CASSFPNTGPNQPQHF. The CDR3 DNA reads as TGTGCCAGCAGCTTTCCGAATACAGGACCAAATCAGCCCCAGCATTTT.

This clonotype has at least ten counts. The chain has TRBV5-1 and TRBJ2-7, with D hard to call. The V end was cut by 2 bases, the J end by 0 bases, with 6 bases between. The CDR3 contains 13 residues. Germline values: CDR1 SGHRS, CDR2 YFSETQ. Here the CDR3 reads CASSFTFSYEQYF. In nucleotides, the CDR3 is TGCGCCAGCAGCTTTACCTTCTCCTACGAGCAGTACTTC.

This clonotype showed up just a few times. V and J are TRBV19 and TRBJ2-1; D might be TRBD1 (6 bases). The germline V and J ends were trimmed by 3 bases and 8 bases, with 14 bases remaining between them. From germline, CDR1 is LNHDA and CDR2 SQIVND (reference sequence). The CDR3 runs to 14 residues. Here the CDR3 reads CASSMSQGFHEQFF. The CDR3 region has the DNA TGTGCCAGTAGTATGTCGCAGGGGTTCCATGAGCAGTTCTTC.

In its sample, this clonotype was seen many times. The chain uses TRBV12-5 and TRBJ1-5, with D possibly being TRBD1 (5 bases). This CDR3 spans 14 amino acids. Trimming removed 0 bases from V and 6 bases from J, with 9 bases in between. CDR1 and CDR2 from the germline V gene are LGHNT and FRNRAP. The CDR3 nucleotides read TGTGCTAGTGGTTTGGTTGGTGGGACTCAGCCCCAGCATTTT. The encoded protein is CASGLVGGTQPQHF.

CDR3 loop: CASSHPRGRTSTGELFF. CDR3 sequence (DNA): TGTGCCAGCAGCCACCCCAGGGGGAGAACATCCACCGGGGAGCTGTTTTTT. This chain joins TRBV3-1 and TRBJ2-2, with 7 bases fitting TRBD1. The CDR3 consists of 17 residues. J lost 4 bases, V lost 3 bases, and 11 bases had no gene match. Germline-derived CDR1 and CDR2 are LGHDT and YNNKEL (reference sequence).

Here the CDR3 reads CASSQIGNEQFF. The CDR3 nucleotides read TGTGCCAGCAGCCAAATTGGCAATGAGCAGTTCTTC. This chain joins TRBV14 and TRBJ2-1; unclear D gene. Germline V gene lookup returns CDR1 SGHDN and CDR2 FVKESK. The CDR3 consists of 12 residues. The V and J ends lost 2 bases and 6 bases respectively, with 5 bases between them. The variable domain in full, with the rest retrieved from reference TRBV14 and TRBJ2-1, is EAGVTQFPSHSVIEKGQTVTLRCDPISGHDNLYWYRRVMGKEIKFLLHFVKESKQDESGMPNNRFLAERTGGTYSTLKVQPAELEDSGVYFCASSQIGNEQFFGPGTRLTVL.

This clonotype was detected ten times or more. This rearrangement joins TRBV7-9 to TRBJ1-4; a possible D gene is TRBD1 (6 bases). This CDR3 is 12 amino acids long. The germline V gene has CDR1 SEHNR and CDR2 FQNEAQ (reference sequence). V lost 2 bases, J lost 8 bases, and 6 bases lay in between. The CDR3 sequence: CASSLQGEKLFF. The DNA of the CDR3 is TGTGCCAGCAGCTTACAGGGGGAAAAACTGTTTTTT. Full variable domain (missing parts from reference TRBV7-9 and TRBJ1-4): DTGVSQNPRHKITKRGQNVTFRCDPISEHNRLYWYRQTLGQGPEFLTYFQNEAQLEKSRLLSDRFSAERPKGSFSTLEIQRTEQGDSAMYLCASSLQGEKLFFGSGTQLSVL.

This clonotype has ten or more counts. The CDR3 sequence is CASSQLSSGGGGNQPQHF. CDR3 DNA sequence: TGTGCCAGCAGCCAACTTTCCTCAGGGGGGGGAGGCAATCAGCCCCAGCATTTT. This chain joins TRBV11-1 and TRBJ1-5; 7 bases are a match to TRBD1. V trimming: 5 bases; J trimming: 2 bases; junction bases outside the gene matches: 15. CDR3 size: 18 residues. The germline V gene encodes CDR1 SGHAT and CDR2 FQDESV (reference sequence). The full variable domain, rest sourced from reference TRBV11-1 and TRBJ1-5, is EAEVAQSPRYKITEKSQAVAFWCDPISGHATLYWYRQILGQGPELLVQFQDESVVDDSQLPKDRFSAERLKGVDSTLKIQPAELGDSAMYLCASSQLSSGGGGNQPQHFGDGTRLSIL.

This clonotype has at least ten counts. The V gene is TRBV20-1, the J gene TRBJ2-4; D is perhaps TRBD1 or TRBD2 (5 bases each). The length of the CDR3 is 16 residues. V lost 3 bases to trimming and J lost 3 bases, with 18 bases between them. Germline loops: CDR1 DFQATT, CDR2 SNEGSKA (reference sequence). The CDR3 spells CSASMEDTLGKNIQYF. The CDR3, as DNA: TGCAGTGCTAGCATGGAGGACACCTTGGGCAAAAACATTCAGTACTTC.

The chain uses TRBV7-2 and TRBJ2-7; TRBD1 matches 8 bases. CDR3 size: 15 residues. CDR1 and CDR2 from the germline V gene are SGHTA and FQGNSA. With 5 bases clipped from V and 5 bases from J, the junction kept 11 bases outside the gene matches. For the CDR3, the DNA is TGTGCCAGCAGCCAGGGGGCTTGGAACCTAAACGAGCAGTACTTC. Protein product: CASSQGAWNLNEQYF.

This clonotype was picked up many times. V and J are TRBV29-1 and TRBJ1-5; D is uncertain. The CDR3 runs to 12 residues. Germline CDR1 SQVTM, CDR2 ANQGSEA. Between the trimmed V and J ends, which lost 4 bases and 1 base, there was a span of 5 bases. CDR3 residues: CSVGGSNQPQHF. Written as DNA, the CDR3 is TGCAGCGTTGGTGGGAGCAATCAGCCCCAGCATTTT. Combining the CDR3 with reference TRBV29-1 and TRBJ1-5 gives the whole variable domain SAVISQKPSRDICQRGTSLTIQCQVDSQVTMMFWYRQQPGQSLTLIATANQGSEATYESGFVIDKFPISRPNLTFSTLTVSNMSPEDSSIYLCSVGGSNQPQHFGDGTRLSIL.

This clonotype has at least ten counts. This chain joins TRBV6-2 or TRBV6-3 and TRBJ2-5; 8 bases are shared with TRBD2. V lost 6 bases to trimming and J lost 6 bases; unmatched junction nucleotides: 6. The CDR3 extends over 13 amino acids. In germline, CDR1 is MNHEY, CDR2 SVGEGT. DNA for the CDR3: TGTGCCAGCAGCCCGGGGGGGCCAAAGACCCAGTACTTC. Translation: CASSPGGPKTQYF.